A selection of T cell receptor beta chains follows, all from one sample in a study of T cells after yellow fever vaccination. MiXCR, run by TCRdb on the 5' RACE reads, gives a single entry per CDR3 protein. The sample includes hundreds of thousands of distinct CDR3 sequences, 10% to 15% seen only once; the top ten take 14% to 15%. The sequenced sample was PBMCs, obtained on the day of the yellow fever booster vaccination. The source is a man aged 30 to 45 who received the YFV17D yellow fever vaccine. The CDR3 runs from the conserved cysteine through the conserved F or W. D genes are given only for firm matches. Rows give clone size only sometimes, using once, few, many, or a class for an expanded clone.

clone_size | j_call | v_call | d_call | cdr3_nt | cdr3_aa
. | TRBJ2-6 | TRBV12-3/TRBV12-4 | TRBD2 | TGTGCCAGCAGTACCTCGGGACTAGCTTTTAGTGGGGCCAACGTCCTGACTTTC | CASSTSGLAFSGANVLTF
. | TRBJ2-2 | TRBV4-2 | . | TGTGCCAGCAACCAAGATATGGGGGTACGGACCGGGGAGCTGTTTTTT | CASNQDMGVRTGELFF
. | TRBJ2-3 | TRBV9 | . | TGTGCCAGCAGCGTAATGGCTAGCGGCACAGATACGCAGTATTTT | CASSVMASGTDTQYF
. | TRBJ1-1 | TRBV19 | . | TGTGCCAGTCACCCCACAGGGTTGGGCACTGAAGCTTTCTTT | CASHPTGLGTEAFF
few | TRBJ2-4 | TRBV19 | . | TGTGCCAGTAGTATGTGGAGGAGTCTAAAAAACATTCAGTACTTC | CASSMWRSLKNIQYF
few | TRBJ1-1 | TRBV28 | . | TGTGCCAGCAGTGAGCCAGGGGATCACACTGAAGCTTTCTTT | CASSEPGDHTEAFF
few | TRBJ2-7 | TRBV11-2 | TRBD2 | TGTGCCAGCAGCTCCCGGACTAGCGGGCACGTGAAGGGCTACGAGCAGTACTTC | CASSSRTSGHVKGYEQYF
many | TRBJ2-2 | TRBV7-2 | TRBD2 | TGTGCCAGCAGCCCTAGTACTAGCGGGAGCACCCGGGAGCTGTTTTTT | CASSPSTSGSTRELFF
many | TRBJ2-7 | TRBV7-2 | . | TGTGCCAGCAGTCTATCCGACTCCTACGAGCAGTACTTC | CASSLSDSYEQYF
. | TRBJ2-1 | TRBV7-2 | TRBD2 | TGTGCCAGCAGCTTAGAGCGGGAGTCTGAGCAGTTCTTC | CASSLERESEQFF